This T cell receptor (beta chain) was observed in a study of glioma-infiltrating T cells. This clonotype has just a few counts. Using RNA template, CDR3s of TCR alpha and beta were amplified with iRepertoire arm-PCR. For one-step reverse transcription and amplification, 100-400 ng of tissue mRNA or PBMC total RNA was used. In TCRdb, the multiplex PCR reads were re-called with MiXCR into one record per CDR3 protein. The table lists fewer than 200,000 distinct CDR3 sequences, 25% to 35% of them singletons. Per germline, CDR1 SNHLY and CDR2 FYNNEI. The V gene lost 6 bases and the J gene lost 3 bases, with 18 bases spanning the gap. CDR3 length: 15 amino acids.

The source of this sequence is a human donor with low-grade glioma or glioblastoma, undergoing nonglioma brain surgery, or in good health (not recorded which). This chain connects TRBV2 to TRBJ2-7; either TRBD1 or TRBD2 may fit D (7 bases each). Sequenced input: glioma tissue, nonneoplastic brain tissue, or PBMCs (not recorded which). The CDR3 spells CASSQGGGRYYEQYF. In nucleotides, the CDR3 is TGTGCCAGCAGCCAGGGGGGGGGCAGGTACTACGAGCAGTACTTC.